Each of the 5 T cell receptor beta chains below was sequenced from the same sample in a study of human T cells and chemical hapten exposure. Time point specified: pre-sensitization, week 0. The treatment denotes: therapeutic diphenylcyclopropenone sensitization with weekly scalp DPC. Each CDR3 protein is one row after TCRdb ran MiXCR on the RACE reads. This sample yields about 290,000 distinct CDR3 sequences, of which 7.7% are seen a single time; about 1.2% belongs to the top ten. The source material was whole blood, sampled in connection with sensitization to the hapten diphenylcyclopropenone (DPC). Receptor source: a man younger than 35 with alopecia areata. Some clones in this sample may be carry-over from other donors' samples.

V is TRBV12-3 or TRBV12-4 and J is TRBJ1-2, with D possibly matching TRBD1 (5 bases). CDR3 length equals 13 residues. Trimming pared 2 bases from V and 8 bases from J, leaving 12 bases between. Here the CDR3 DNA reads TGTGCCAGCAGTTTACGGGGGGTGCTAGGCTACACCTTC. Translating gives CASSLRGVLGYTF.

This clonotype has ten or more counts. The chain carries TRBV29-1 and TRBJ2-5; no clear D. CDR3 length: 13 residues. In germline, CDR1 is SQVTM, CDR2 ANQGSEA. V was trimmed by 0 bases and J by 2 bases, leaving 7 bases between them. The CDR3 DNA reads as TGCAGCGTTGAAGATGTGGGACAAGAGACCCAGTACTTC. It is translated as CSVEDVGQETQYF.

Only a few counts were recorded for this clonotype. V usage is TRBV7-9 and J usage is TRBJ1-4; 8 positions agree with TRBD1. V lost 6 bases to trimming and J lost 6 bases; unmatched junction nucleotides: 9. Germline-derived CDR1 and CDR2 are SEHNR and FQNEAQ (reference sequence). This CDR3 comprises 15 residues. The CDR3 DNA follows: TGTGCCAGCAGTACCGGGACAGGTCTACATGAAAAACTGTTTTTT. Protein product: CASSTGTGLHEKLFF.

There are a few counts of this clonotype. This rearrangement joins TRBV7-2 to TRBJ1-3, with D perhaps TRBD1 (6 bases). Germline CDR1 is SGHTA and CDR2 is FQGNSA. The CDR3 is 13 amino acids. V was shortened by 10 bases and J by 8 bases, with 18 bases between the two germline ends. The CDR3 sequence: CANQKQGFDTIYF. CDR3 nucleotides: TGTGCCAACCAAAAACAGGGTTTTGACACCATATATTTT.

The V call is TRBV15, the J call TRBJ1-4; maybe TRBD1 (6 bases). Germline CDR1 LNHNV, CDR2 YYDKDF (reference sequence). V lost 3 bases and J lost 2, with 7 bases in between. The CDR3 length is 14 residues. The CDR3 loop is CATSRGATNEKLFF. The DNA of the CDR3 is TGTGCCACCAGCAGGGGGGCGACTAATGAAAAACTGTTTTTT.